What follows are 6 T cell receptor beta chains derived from one specimen sequenced in a study of T cell repertoires in cytomegalovirus infection. TCRdb processed the reads anew with MiXCR; each CDR3 protein has one entry. This sample has around 350,000 distinct CDR3 sequences, with 18% found just once. Sequenced sample: PBMCs. The receptors derive from a human donor in good health (CMV status not recorded). Some clones in this sample may be carry-over from other donors' samples.

The V call is TRBV30, the J call TRBJ1-1, with unresolved D. Per the germline V gene, CDR1 is GTSNPN and CDR2 is SVGIG (reference sequence). V dropped 0 bases and J dropped 6 bases, with 8 bases sitting between them. The CDR3 runs 12 residues. The CDR3 DNA sequence: TGTGCCTGGAGTGTCTCTGGGGCTGAAGCTTTCTTT. It codes for CAWSVSGAEAFF.

This clonotype was detected many times. The chain couples TRBV12-3 or TRBV12-4 to TRBJ2-1; TRBD2 matches 9 bases. The CDR3 has 14 residues. V lost 3 bases, J lost 5 bases, and 2 bases stayed unmatched. The CDR3 DNA follows: TGTGCCAGCAGTTTTAGCGGGAGCCACAATGAGCAGTTCTTC. This gives the protein CASSFSGSHNEQFF.

V usage is TRBV27 and J usage is TRBJ1-6, with 8 bases fitting TRBD1. Germline lookup yields CDR1 MNHEY and CDR2 SMNVEV (reference sequence). Unmatched junction bases numbered 7, after V lost 5 bases and J lost 10 bases. The length of the CDR3 is 14 residues. Written as DNA, the CDR3 is TGTGCCAGCAGTCCGACAGGGACAGGATCACCCCTCCACTTT. Residues: CASSPTGTGSPLHF.

The V and J genes are TRBV29-1 and TRBJ2-7; 7 nucleotides agree with TRBD1. The CDR3 length is 12 residues. Germline trimming cut 7 bases from V and 3 bases from J; bases unmatched to any gene: 6. Germline V CDR1 and CDR2: SQVTM, ANQGSEA. The CDR3 nucleotides are TGCAGCGCCACCCGGGACAGCTACGAGCAGTACTTC. The encoded protein is CSATRDSYEQYF.

This clonotype came up many times. The chain employs TRBV7-2 and TRBJ2-1, with 10 bases lining up with TRBD2. Germline V gene lookup returns CDR1 SGHTA and CDR2 FQGNSA. The CDR3 loop spans 15 amino acids. J gave up 5 bases and V 5 bases, and 6 bases lay outside the gene matches. The CDR3 DNA reads TGTGCCAGCAGCGCAACTAGCGGGACCCACAATGAGCAGTTCTTC. Its protein product is CASSATSGTHNEQFF.

The V call is TRBV2, the J call TRBJ2-3; 9 nucleotides agree with TRBD2. This CDR3 region has 16 residues. The V gene end was trimmed by 5 bases and the J gene end by 0 bases; junction bases not matched to a gene: 6. CDR1 is SNHLY and CDR2 is FYNNEI in the germline V gene. CDR3 residues: CASSPRLADSTDTQYF. The CDR3 DNA follows: TGTGCCAGCAGTCCGCGACTAGCGGATAGCACAGATACGCAGTATTTT.